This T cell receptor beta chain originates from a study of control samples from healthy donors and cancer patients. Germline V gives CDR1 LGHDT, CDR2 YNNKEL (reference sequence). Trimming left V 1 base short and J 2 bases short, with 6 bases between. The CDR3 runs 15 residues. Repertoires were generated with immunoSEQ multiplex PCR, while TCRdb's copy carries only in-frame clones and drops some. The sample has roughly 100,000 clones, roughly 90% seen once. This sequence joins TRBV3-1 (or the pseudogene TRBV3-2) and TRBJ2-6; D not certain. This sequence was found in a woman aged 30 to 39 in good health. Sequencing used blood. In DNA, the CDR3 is TGTGCCAGCAGCCAAGGGACCGCTGGGGCCAACGTCCTGACTTTC. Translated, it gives CASSQGTAGANVLTF.